These 19 T cell receptor beta chains came from one sample sequenced in a study of cytomegalovirus exposure and HLA in healthy donors. Clones were sequenced by immunoSEQ multiplex PCR, and TCRdb holds only the in-frame ones, with some missing. Of about 160,000 clones listed, about 95% are singletons. Sequenced material: PBMCs. All receptors derive from a woman between 18 and 29 years old in good health and CMV-seronegative.

The chain couples TRBV30 to TRBJ2-7, with 8 bases aligning to TRBD1. V was pared by 5 bases and J by 7 bases, with 10 bases of the junction left unmatched. The CDR3 extends over 13 amino acids. Per germline, CDR1 GTSNPN and CDR2 SVGIG (reference sequence). CDR3 bases: TGTGCCTGGGAAGCGACAGGGGAGGCGGAGCAGTACTTC. This sequence encodes CAWEATGEAEQYF.

V is TRBV30 and J is TRBJ2-2; D might be TRBD2 (5 bases). This CDR3 is built from 20 residues. V shed 0 bases and J shed 0 bases, with 23 bases lying between them. Germline V gene sequence: CDR1 GTSNPN, CDR2 SVGIG (reference sequence). CDR3 nucleotide sequence: TGTGCCTGGAGTGTACTACGAACTAGTGGATACCGCGCGAACACCGGGGAGCTGTTTTTT. It encodes CAWSVLRTSGYRANTGELFF.

The CDR3 DNA is TGTGCCAGCAGCCTCGAACAGAGCTCTGGGGCCAACGTCCTGACTTTC. Its protein product is CASSLEQSSGANVLTF. The chain has TRBV4-2 and TRBJ2-6; D call uncertain. The CDR3 has 16 residues. Germline V CDR1 and CDR2: LGHNA, YNFKEQ. V lost 4 bases, J lost 0 bases, and 10 bases lay in between.

The chain couples TRBV7-2 to TRBJ1-1; 9 nucleotides agree with TRBD1. The germline gives CDR1 SGHTA, CDR2 FQGNSA. The CDR3 consists of 16 residues. With 4 bases clipped from V and 3 bases from J, the junction kept 9 bases outside the gene matches. The CDR3 sequence: CASSWKTRQGDTEAFF. The CDR3 DNA follows: TGTGCCAGCAGCTGGAAGACTCGACAGGGGGACACTGAAGCTTTCTTT.

V gene TRBV11-2 combines with J gene TRBJ2-7, with D tentatively TRBD1 (6 bases). CDR1 and CDR2 (germline): SGHAT, FQNNGV. The CDR3 sequence is 14 residues long. Trimming removed 5 bases at V and 3 bases at J, with 14 bases between. The DNA of the CDR3 is TGTGCCAGCAGCCACACAGGGACGATCTACGAGCAGTACTTC. It is translated as CASSHTGTIYEQYF.

The chain links TRBV2 to TRBJ1-5; no firm D call. This CDR3 is 13 amino acids long. The germline V and J ends were trimmed by 10 bases and 4 bases, with 14 bases remaining between them. Germline assignment: CDR1 SNHLY and CDR2 FYNNEI. CDR3 bases: TGTGCCACCCGGCAGGTTCTTAATCAGCCCCAGCATTTT. Protein: CATRQVLNQPQHF.

The chain joins TRBV14 to TRBJ1-1; D is uncertain. Trimming cost V 0 bases and J 5 bases, with 7 bases left between them. CDR3 size: 13 residues. Germline-derived CDR1 and CDR2 are SGHDN and FVKESK. CDR3 coding DNA: TGTGCCAGCAGCCAAGATTGGCAGACTGAAGCTTTCTTT. Translating it yields CASSQDWQTEAFF.

This clone has just one count. The chain uses TRBV2 and TRBJ2-7, with D perhaps matching TRBD1 (5 bases). CDR1 is SNHLY and CDR2 is FYNNEI in the germline V gene. The length of the CDR3 is 13 residues. V was trimmed by 4 bases and J by 7 bases, leaving 14 bases between them. DNA of the CDR3: TGTGCCAGCAGTGGGGCCAGGACAAGGGAGCAGTACTTC. Translating it yields CASSGARTREQYF.

The gene calls are TRBV6-6 and TRBJ2-7, with 9 nucleotides matching TRBD1. The ends lost 7 bases at V and 6 bases at J; junction bases unmatched: 10. Per germline, CDR1 MNHNY and CDR2 SVGAGI (reference sequence). This CDR3 spans 14 amino acids. Written as DNA, the CDR3 is TGTGCCAGCATAAGGGGACAGGGTTTCCCCGAGCAGTACTTC. It codes for CASIRGQGFPEQYF.

This rearrangement joins TRBV6-1 to TRBJ1-2; 7 bases are a match to TRBD1. Trimming cost V 6 bases and J 3 bases; bases outside gene matches: 4. Germline values: CDR1 MNHNS, CDR2 SASEGT. CDR3 size: 13 residues. The CDR3 coding sequence is TGTGCCAGCAGAGAAACAGGGGACTATGGCTACACCTTC. This encodes CASRETGDYGYTF.

The V and J genes are TRBV7-2 and TRBJ1-2, with 7 bases lining up with TRBD1. V lost 5 bases and J lost 2; bases outside the gene matches: 14. This CDR3 region has 17 residues. Germline values: CDR1 SGHTA, CDR2 FQGNSA. DNA for the CDR3: TGTGCCAGCAGCCACTACGGACGACAGGGTCTAAACTATGGCTACACCTTC. This gives the protein CASSHYGRQGLNYGYTF.

This clone has a handful of counts. This chain joins TRBV9 and TRBJ1-2; no definite D call. The germline V gene has CDR1 SGDLS and CDR2 YYNGEE. The V gene lost 4 bases and the J gene lost 4 bases, with 17 bases spanning the gap. This CDR3 contains 15 residues. CDR3 amino acids: CASSPVLTPTYGYTF. CDR3 in DNA: TGTGCCAGCAGCCCCGTCCTAACCCCAACCTATGGCTACACCTTC.

A few counts support this clone. V is TRBV6-5 and J is TRBJ2-7, with 7 bases matching TRBD1. The ends lost 10 bases at V and 3 bases at J; junction bases unmatched: 9. Germline V CDR1 and CDR2: MNHEY, SVGAGI. The CDR3 contains 13 residues. The chain's CDR3 is CATSQGVDYEQYF. CDR3 DNA: TGTGCCACCTCCCAGGGGGTAGACTACGAGCAGTACTTC.

The chain uses TRBV4-2 and TRBJ1-2, with 7 bases identical to TRBD1. The CDR3 runs 15 residues. Germline assignment: CDR1 LGHNA and CDR2 YNFKEQ. With V trimmed by 1 base and J by 5 bases, 7 bases remained unmatched. The CDR3 DNA sequence: TGTGCCAGCAGCCAAGGTCTAGGGGGCAAATATGGCTACACCTTC. This encodes CASSQGLGGKYGYTF.

V is TRBV5-4 and J is TRBJ2-1; TRBD2 matches at 7 bases. After removal of 7 bases from V and 3 bases from J, the junction contained 16 bases not matched to a gene. The CDR3 loop spans 17 amino acids. Germline values: CDR1 SGHNT, CDR2 YYREEE (reference sequence). The CDR3 loop is CASSPAGPAGSYNEQFF. CDR3 DNA sequence: TGTGCCAGCTCCCCGGCGGGTCCAGCGGGGAGCTACAATGAGCAGTTCTTC.

The chain carries TRBV1 and TRBJ2-7; the table's D call, TRBD1, has no DNA check behind it. TRBV1 is tagged as a pseudogene. The CDR3 length is 19 residues. DNA of the CDR3: TGCACCAGCAGCCAAGACACGACAGGGGGCATTTCTGGTAGGGACGAGCAGTACTTC. This encodes CTSSQDTTGGISGRDEQYF.

The chain carries TRBV5-5 and TRBJ1-2; the D gene is possibly TRBD1 (6 bases). CDR1 SGHKS and CDR2 YYEKEE come from the germline V gene (reference sequence). Trimming cost V 4 bases and J 2 bases, with 9 bases left between them. The CDR3 spans 13 residues. CDR3 residues: CASSPGQNYGYTF. CDR3 DNA sequence: TGTGCCAGCAGCCCCGGACAGAACTATGGCTACACCTTC.

The rearrangement uses TRBV4-1 and TRBJ1-5; 7 bases align to TRBD1. Germline V gene lookup returns CDR1 MGHRA and CDR2 YSYEKL. The J segment lost 6 bases and the V segment lost 4 bases, leaving 6 bases of the junction unmatched. The CDR3 covers 14 residues. The chain's CDR3 is CASSRTGDTQPQHF. DNA for the CDR3: TGCGCCAGCAGCCGTACAGGGGACACTCAGCCCCAGCATTTT.

The chain combines TRBV11-3 with TRBJ2-3; D not certain. From germline, CDR1 is SGHNT and CDR2 YENEEA. V lost 3 bases and J 6 bases, leaving 10 bases between the germline ends. CDR3 length equals 13 residues. For the CDR3, the DNA is TGTGCCAGCAGCTTCGGTCTTTGGGATACGCAGTATTTT. Amino acid sequence: CASSFGLWDTQYF. The variable domain in full, with the rest retrieved from reference TRBV11-3 and TRBJ2-3, is EAGVVQSPRYKIIEKKQPVAFWCNPISGHNTLYWYLQNLGQGPELLIRYENEEAVDDSQLPKDRFSAERLKGVDSTLKIQPAELGDSAVYLCASSFGLWDTQYFGPGTRLTVL.